The 25 T cell receptor beta chains listed next were all sequenced from one sample in a study of CD8 T cells in ankylosing spondylitis. From the 5' RACE reads, TCRdb called clonotypes with MiXCR, one entry per CDR3 protein. The table lists around 160,000 distinct CDR3 sequences, approximately 10% of them singletons. The sample comprised blood, either unsorted or a sorted T cell fraction (not recorded which). All receptors come from a male donor with ankylosing spondylitis or in good health (not recorded which).

A few counts support this clonotype. V gene TRBV7-6 combines with J gene TRBJ2-7; D may be TRBD2 (7 bases). The CDR3 spans 18 residues. Trimming removed 4 bases at V and 5 bases at J, with 27 bases between. CDR1 and CDR2 (germline): SGHVS, FNYEAQ. CDR3 DNA: TGTGCCAGCAGCTCCGCCGTTGGGGGGGCCTCACTAAGCAACGAGCAGTACTTC. This encodes CASSSAVGGASLSNEQYF.

This clonotype occurred many times. The chain carries TRBV7-2 and TRBJ2-1; 11 bases are a match to TRBD2. CDR1 is SGHTA, CDR2 FQGNSA, per germline. The CDR3 is 15 amino acids. J was trimmed by 3 bases and V by 4 bases; bases with no gene match: 2. Here the CDR3 DNA reads TGTGCCAGCAGCTCGACTAGCGGGGTCTACAATGAGCAGTTCTTC. It translates to CASSSTSGVYNEQFF.

This clonotype appeared many times. The chain employs TRBV5-1 and TRBJ2-3; 13 bases map to TRBD2. Germline V CDR1 and CDR2: SGHRS, YFSETQ. CDR3 length: 17 amino acids. V shed 3 bases, J shed 0 bases, and the junction held 4 bases outside the gene matches. CDR3 loop: CASSSSLAGGSTDTQYF. In nucleotides, the CDR3 is TGCGCCAGCAGCTCATCACTAGCGGGAGGGAGCACAGATACGCAGTATTTT.

This clonotype was seen ten or more times. The V and J genes are TRBV7-8 and TRBJ1-4, with D unresolved. Germline-derived CDR1 and CDR2 are SGHVS and FQNEAQ. There are 16 residues in the CDR3. Trimming left V 0 bases short and J 8 bases short, with 16 bases between. The CDR3, as DNA: TGTGCCAGCAGCTTAGCCCCGGGAGGCGTGAGAGAAAAACTGTTTTTT. Its protein is CASSLAPGGVREKLFF.

This clonotype was counted only a few times. This chain links TRBV20-1 with TRBJ1-1; the match to TRBD1 covers 8 bases. Germline lookup yields CDR1 DFQATT and CDR2 SNEGSKA (reference sequence). The CDR3 has 14 amino acids. Trimming at V came to 5 bases and at J to 1 base, leaving 6 bases not matched to a gene. Here the CDR3 reads CSASWGQENTEAFF. CDR3 nucleotide sequence: TGCAGTGCTTCTTGGGGACAGGAGAACACTGAAGCTTTCTTT.

The chain couples TRBV27 to TRBJ2-7; D might be TRBD2 (6 bases). CDR1 and CDR2 from the germline V gene are MNHEY and SMNVEV (reference sequence). This CDR3 contains 13 residues. Trimming took 9 bases from V and 2 from J, leaving 14 bases between them. The CDR3 region is CARSGGAPYEQYF. In nucleotides, the CDR3 is TGTGCCAGGTCGGGCGGGGCCCCCTACGAGCAGTACTTC.

This clonotype was recorded many times. The chain carries TRBV5-1 and TRBJ2-4; no reliable D call. The CDR3 spans 14 residues. The germline gives CDR1 SGHRS, CDR2 YFSETQ. Trimming pared 2 bases from V and 15 bases from J, leaving 21 bases between. Written as DNA, the CDR3 is TGCGCCAGCAGCTTAGTGCCAGGCCCTCCCCTCGGGTACTTC. Protein sequence: CASSLVPGPPLGYF.

This clonotype has at least ten counts. The chain recombines TRBV25-1 with TRBJ1-3; D call uncertain. Germline CDR1 is MGHDK and CDR2 is SYGVNS. Trimming removed 2 bases from V and 4 bases from J, with 6 bases in between. The CDR3 length is 13 residues. CDR3 residues: CASSELNGNTIYF. The CDR3 nucleotides are TGTGCCAGCAGTGAACTGAACGGAAACACCATATATTTT.

Ten or more counts support this clonotype. The V and J genes are TRBV2 and TRBJ1-1; 8 bases are shared with TRBD1. Germline assignment: CDR1 SNHLY and CDR2 FYNNEI. The CDR3 extends over 14 amino acids. The ends lost 6 bases at V and 5 bases at J; junction bases unmatched: 8. The DNA for the CDR3 is TGTGCCAGCAGAGAGAGCAGGGGGCTGACTGAAGCTTTCTTT. Amino acids: CASRESRGLTEAFF.

On this clonotype: The germline gene is not matched at one end of the junction; a read error may be the cause. This chain connects TRBV20-1 to TRBJ2-1; possibly TRBD2 for D (6 bases). The CDR3 has 17 amino acids. Germline V gene lookup returns CDR1 DFQATT and CDR2 SNEGSKA (reference sequence). In nucleotides, the CDR3 is TGCTGTGCTAGACGGGCTCTCGGGCTGGGCCGGGAGAATGAGCAGTTCTTC. It codes for CCARRALGLGRENEQFF.

There are many counts of this clonotype. The V and J genes are TRBV5-1 and TRBJ1-6, with D unresolved. This CDR3 has 14 amino acids. The V end lost 0 bases, the J end lost 8 bases, and 9 bases lay between the germline ends. Germline CDR1 reads SGHRS; CDR2 reads YFSETQ. In nucleotides, the CDR3 is TGCGCCAGCAGCTTGGGGGTAAGGGATTCACCCCTCCACTTT. This sequence encodes CASSLGVRDSPLHF.

In regard to this clonotype: Because the CDR3 is missing its conserved closing phenylalanine or tryptophan, this is likely a read error. The rearrangement links TRBV18 to TRBJ2-7; D gene ambiguous. The CDR3 runs to 12 residues. Germline-derived CDR1 and CDR2 are KGHSH and LQKENI. The ends were cut back, 0 bases at V and 4 bases at J, with 4 bases in the middle. The CDR3 DNA sequence: TGTGCCAGCTCACCACCAGGTTACGAGCAGTACCTC. This codes for CASSPPGYEQYL.

This clonotype was recorded many times. This chain uses TRBV5-1 with TRBJ1-2; tentatively, D is TRBD1 (6 bases). Per the germline V gene, CDR1 is SGHRS and CDR2 is YFSETQ. The CDR3 is 14 residues long. V was cut by 2 bases and J by 4 bases, with 12 bases left in between. DNA of the CDR3: TGCGCCAGCAGCTTCTCAGGGGCGCCCTATGGCTACACCTTC. This translates into CASSFSGAPYGYTF.

This clonotype was detected many times. The rearrangement joins TRBV29-1 to TRBJ1-2; D unresolved. Trimming shortened V by 7 bases and J by 6 bases, and 12 bases separated the two germline ends. The CDR3 covers 11 residues. Germline CDR1 SQVTM, CDR2 ANQGSEA. DNA of the CDR3: TGCAGCGCCCCCGAGACTGATGGCTACACCTTC. Amino acids: CSAPETDGYTF.

At least ten counts were recorded for this clonotype. The V and J genes are TRBV25-1 and TRBJ2-5, with 8 positions matching TRBD1. Trimming cost V 6 bases and J 7 bases; bases outside gene matches: 4. Germline lookup yields CDR1 MGHDK and CDR2 SYGVNS. This CDR3 is built from 12 residues. CDR3 sequence: CASRDRAVTQYF. The CDR3 nucleotides read TGTGCCAGCAGGGACAGGGCAGTGACCCAGTACTTC.

In this sample, this clonotype turned up many times. The genes are TRBV7-8 and TRBJ2-7; 15 bases map to TRBD2. The J segment lost 0 bases and the V segment lost 6 bases, leaving 9 bases of the junction unmatched. CDR1 is SGHVS and CDR2 is FQNEAQ in the germline V gene. This CDR3 has 18 amino acids. As DNA, the CDR3 is TGTGCCAGCAGGCCGCCGGGACTAGCGGGGGGAAGCTCCTACGAGCAGTACTTC. It yields the protein CASRPPGLAGGSSYEQYF.

This clonotype appeared a few times. A much bigger clone sits one base away, suggesting this may be a read error. The rearrangement links TRBV20-1 to TRBJ2-7; D is perhaps TRBD1 (6 bases). V gave up 7 bases and J gave up 5 bases, with 18 bases separating them. The CDR3 has 13 amino acids. Germline-derived CDR1 and CDR2 are DFQATT and SNEGSKA (reference sequence). The CDR3 DNA is TGCAGTGGTAGGGGGTTCGCGAGTCACGAGCAGTACTTC. It translates to CSGRGFASHEQYF.

The chain recombines TRBV7-6 with TRBJ1-4; D is unresolved. Germline V CDR1 and CDR2: SGHVS, FNYEAQ. The V gene lost 7 bases and the J gene lost 0 bases, with 9 bases spanning the gap. This CDR3 comprises 14 residues. CDR3 nucleotide sequence: TGTGCCAGCAACGTCAGACCAACTAATGAAAAACTGTTTTTT. The encoded protein is CASNVRPTNEKLFF.

The chain uses TRBV7-8 and TRBJ1-5; D remains ambiguous. There are 15 residues in the CDR3. Germline lookup yields CDR1 SGHVS and CDR2 FQNEAQ. Trimming removed 6 bases from V and 2 bases from J, with 14 bases in between. Here the CDR3 DNA reads TGTGCCAGCAGTAGGGAGTTGGTAGGCAATCAGCCCCAGCATTTT. It translates to CASSRELVGNQPQHF.

V is TRBV5-1 and J is TRBJ2-7; TRBD2 matches 9 bases. The CDR3 runs 14 residues. The ends lost 3 bases at V and 6 bases at J; junction bases unmatched: 7. CDR1 is SGHRS, CDR2 YFSETQ, per germline. Written as DNA, the CDR3 is TGCGCCAGCAGCTCTATTAGCGGGAGAAGCGAGCAGTACTTC. This codes for CASSSISGRSEQYF.

This clonotype was found many times. This rearrangement joins TRBV15 to TRBJ2-1; the match to TRBD2 covers 14 bases. Losses at the gene ends were 6 bases for V and 7 bases for J; bases not matched to a gene: 5. The germline V gene has CDR1 LNHNV and CDR2 YYDKDF (reference sequence). The CDR3 length is 15 residues. The CDR3 reads CATSGRLAGGNEQFF. CDR3 in DNA: TGTGCCACCAGTGGACGACTAGCGGGAGGGAATGAGCAGTTCTTC.

This clonotype has at least ten counts. V and J are TRBV20-1 and TRBJ2-3; the D call may be TRBD1 or TRBD2 (5 bases each). V was shortened by 3 bases and J by 2 bases, with 15 bases between the two germline ends. The CDR3 is 15 residues long. Looked up from germline, CDR1 is DFQATT and CDR2 is SNEGSKA (reference sequence). The chain's CDR3 is CSASGDPQTTDTQYF. The CDR3 nucleotides are TGCAGTGCTAGCGGGGACCCTCAGACCACAGATACGCAGTATTTT.

In its sample, this clonotype was seen many times. The CDR3 reads CASSLVTNTDTQYF. Written as DNA, the CDR3 is TGTGCCAGCAGCTTAGTAACTAACACAGATACGCAGTATTTT. The rearrangement uses TRBV7-6 and TRBJ2-3; the D is unclear. This CDR3 comprises 14 residues. Trimming took 1 base from V and 2 from J, leaving 7 bases between them. Germline CDR1 SGHVS, CDR2 FNYEAQ.

This clonotype was detected many times. The chain combines TRBV5-6 with TRBJ1-2, with D unresolved. V lost 0 bases, J lost 0 bases, and 6 bases lay in between. Germline CDR1 is SGHDT and CDR2 is YYEEEE. The CDR3 has 14 amino acids. The chain's CDR3 is CASSLVGANYGYTF. The CDR3, as DNA: TGTGCCAGCAGCTTGGTGGGTGCTAACTATGGCTACACCTTC.

This clonotype has more than one count but fewer than ten. The chain recombines TRBV20-1 with TRBJ2-3; 9 bases fit TRBD1. After removal of 5 bases from V and 0 bases from J, the junction contained 6 bases not matched to a gene. CDR1 DFQATT and CDR2 SNEGSKA come from the germline V gene (reference sequence). The CDR3 loop spans 15 amino acids. In nucleotides, the CDR3 is TGCAGTGCTGAGGACAGGGGTACGAGCACAGATACGCAGTATTTT. Its protein product is CSAEDRGTSTDTQYF.